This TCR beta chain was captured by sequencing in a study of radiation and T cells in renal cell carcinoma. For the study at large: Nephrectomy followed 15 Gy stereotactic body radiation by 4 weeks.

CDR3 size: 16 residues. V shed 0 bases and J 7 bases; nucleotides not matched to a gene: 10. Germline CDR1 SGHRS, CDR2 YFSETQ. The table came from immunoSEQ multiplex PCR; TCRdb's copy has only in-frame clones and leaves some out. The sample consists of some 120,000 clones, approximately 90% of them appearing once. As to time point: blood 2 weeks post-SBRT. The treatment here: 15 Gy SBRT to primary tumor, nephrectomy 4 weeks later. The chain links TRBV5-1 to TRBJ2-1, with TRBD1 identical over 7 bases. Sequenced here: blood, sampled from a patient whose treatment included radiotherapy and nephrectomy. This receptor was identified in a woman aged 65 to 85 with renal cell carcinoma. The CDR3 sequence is CASSLATGDWWNEQFF. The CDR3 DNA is TGCGCCAGCAGCTTGGCCACAGGGGATTGGTGGAATGAGCAGTTCTTC.